This is a list of T cell receptor beta chains from one sample in a study of CD8 T cells in ankylosing spondylitis. TCRdb recomputed calls from the 5' RACE reads with MiXCR, one row per CDR3 protein. The data show around 120,000 distinct CDR3 sequences, with roughly an eighth seen just once and under 3% held by the top ten. Sequenced material: blood, either unsorted or a sorted T cell fraction (not recorded which). The receptors stem from a female donor with ankylosing spondylitis or in good health (not recorded which). CDR3s leave out the opening cysteine and the closing phenylalanine or tryptophan. The size of a clone is reported for some rows only, either as once, few or many, or as a class for expanded clones.

v_call clone_size cdr3_aa
TRBV6-5 . ASRATGTGISETQY
TRBV5-1 . ASRAGLITDTQY
TRBV7-2 many ASRRPGGRNSEQF
TRBV29-1 few SVEASQGLEQY
TRBV21-1 many ASSKGQAGTEAF
TRBV8-2 . AGSFPLPGQGVGELF
TRBV20-1 many SASAGKGTEAF
TRBV29-1 many SVEVELSSVDTQY
TRBV27 few ASSLAGSGPGQPQH
TRBV5-1 . ASSQDSWSSYNSPLH
TRBV9 . ASSVDRAGGYEQY